The 10 T cell receptor beta chains below come from one sample, sequenced in a study of T cell responses to AZD1222 COVID-19 vaccine. Sequencing was performed with immunoSEQ multiplex PCR; in TCRdb, only in-frame clones are kept and a portion is missing. The sample yields roughly 150,000 clones, approximately 92% seen once. Sequenced here: peripheral blood, sampled on day 0 of AZD1222 vaccination. These TCRs come from an adult in good health.

In the case of this clone: Other DNA sequences within the sample encode an identical CDR3. This chain connects TRBV11-2 to TRBJ1-1; D is perhaps TRBD1 (5 bases). This CDR3 is built from 14 residues. The V gene's germline CDR1 is SGHAT and CDR2 FQNNGV. The germline V and J ends were trimmed by 1 base and 1 base, with 7 bases remaining between them. The CDR3 loop is CASSLGGGNTEAFF. CDR3 DNA sequence: TGTGCCAGCAGCTTAGGCGGGGGGAACACTGAAGCTTTCTTT.

The chain uses TRBV5-1 and TRBJ2-3, with D maybe TRBD2 (5 bases). The CDR3 covers 15 residues. Trimming pared 0 bases from V and 4 bases from J, leaving 12 bases between. Germline V gene lookup returns CDR1 SGHRS and CDR2 YFSETQ. CDR3 sequence: CASSLDGVGPDTQYF. CDR3 coding DNA: TGCGCCAGCAGCTTGGACGGGGTCGGGCCAGATACGCAGTATTTT.

Remarks on this clone: The same CDR3 also results from other DNA sequences found in this sample. The chain uses TRBV7-2 and TRBJ2-5; 9 positions match TRBD1. The CDR3 contains 14 residues. The germline V gene encodes CDR1 SGHTA and CDR2 FQGNSA. V lost 5 bases to trimming and J lost 4 bases; unmatched junction nucleotides: 5. CDR3 in amino acids: CASSPGQGRETQYF. DNA for the CDR3: TGTGCCAGCAGCCCGGGACAGGGAAGAGAGACCCAGTACTTC.

The CDR3 region has the DNA TGCAGCGTTGACGGGGCAGGGTTGGGCACTGAAGCTTTCTTT. This encodes CSVDGAGLGTEAFF. The V gene is TRBV29-1, the J gene TRBJ1-1, with TRBD1 as a possible D gene (5 bases). With 3 bases removed from V and 4 bases from J, the gap between germline ends came to 15 bases. CDR1 SQVTM and CDR2 ANQGSEA come from the germline V gene. This CDR3 spans 14 amino acids.

In the case of this clone: Other nucleotide sequences from this sample produce the same CDR3. The chain links TRBV6-5 to TRBJ2-2; D remains ambiguous. V lost 6 bases to trimming and J lost 1 base, with 3 bases between them. The CDR3 extends over 12 amino acids. Germline V gene sequence: CDR1 MNHEY, CDR2 SVGAGI. The CDR3 loop is CASSGNTGELFF. The CDR3 DNA sequence: TGTGCCAGCAGCGGGAACACCGGGGAGCTGTTTTTT.

This clone was detected only once. This chain connects TRBV5-4 to TRBJ1-1, with a tentative D call TRBD1 (6 bases). With 1 base removed from V and 13 bases from J, the gap between germline ends came to 17 bases. The CDR3 loop spans 13 amino acids. Germline values: CDR1 SGHNT, CDR2 YYREEE (reference sequence). Here the CDR3 DNA reads TGTGCCAGCAGCTTGCAGGCGGACAGTCTTGATTTCTTT. As protein: CASSLQADSLDFF. Full variable domain (rest looked up from reference TRBV5-4 and TRBJ1-1): ETGVTQSPTHLIKTRGQQVTLRCSSQSGHNTVSWYQQALGQGPQFIFQYYREEENGRGNFPPRFSGLQFPNYSSELNVNALELDDSALYLCASSLQADSLDFFGQGTRLTVV.

This clone has more than one count but fewer than ten. The V call is TRBV5-5, the J call TRBJ2-7, with 9 positions matching TRBD1. V was pared by 3 bases and J by 8 bases, with 15 bases of the junction left unmatched. CDR1 SGHKS and CDR2 YYEKEE come from the germline V gene (reference sequence). The length of the CDR3 is 16 residues. The CDR3 DNA sequence: TGTGCCAGCAGCTGGGCGGGACAGGGACCCCTTCCCAAGCAGTACTTC. It yields the protein CASSWAGQGPLPKQYF.

The V and J genes are TRBV6-1 and TRBJ2-5; the D is unclear. The V end lost 4 bases, the J end lost 5 bases, and 20 bases lay between the germline ends. The CDR3 spans 16 residues. Germline V gene sequence: CDR1 MNHNS, CDR2 SASEGT. DNA of the CDR3: TGTGCCAGCAGTGCCTTTTCGACGGGCAATCGGGAGACCCAGTACTTC. Protein product: CASSAFSTGNRETQYF.

The V and J genes are TRBV7-9 and TRBJ1-2; the D gene is possibly TRBD1 (5 bases). Trimming left V 5 bases short and J 6 bases short, with 22 bases between. The germline V gene encodes CDR1 SEHNR and CDR2 FQNEAQ (reference sequence). The CDR3 runs 16 residues. This chain's CDR3 is CASSTRGYVGEDGYTF. The CDR3 coding sequence is TGTGCCAGCAGCACCCGGGGGTACGTGGGGGAGGATGGCTACACCTTC.

The chain employs TRBV28 and TRBJ2-3; 10 bases align to TRBD1. The CDR3 consists of 15 residues. Germline V gives CDR1 MDHEN, CDR2 SYDVKM. V trimming: 7 bases; J trimming: 3 bases; junction bases outside the gene matches: 7. CDR3 region: CASTDGQGVTDTQYF. The CDR3 region has the DNA TGTGCCAGCACCGACGGACAGGGGGTAACAGATACGCAGTATTTT.